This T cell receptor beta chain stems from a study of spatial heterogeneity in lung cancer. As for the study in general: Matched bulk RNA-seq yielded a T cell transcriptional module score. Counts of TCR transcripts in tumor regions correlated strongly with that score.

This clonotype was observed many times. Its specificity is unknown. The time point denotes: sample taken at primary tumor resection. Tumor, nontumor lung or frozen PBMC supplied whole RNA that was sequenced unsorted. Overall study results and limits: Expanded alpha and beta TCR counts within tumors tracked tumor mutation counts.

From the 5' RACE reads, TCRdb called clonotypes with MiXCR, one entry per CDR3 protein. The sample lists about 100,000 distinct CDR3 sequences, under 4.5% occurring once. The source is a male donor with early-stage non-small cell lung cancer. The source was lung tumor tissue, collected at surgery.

As DNA, the CDR3 is TGCAGCGTTCCATCGGGGGTAGCGGGAGGGGCCTACAATGAGCAGTTCTTC. This gives the protein CSVPSGVAGGAYNEQFF. The chain couples TRBV29-1 to TRBJ2-1; 11 bases line up with TRBD2. Trimming took 5 bases from V and 2 from J; bases not matched to a gene: 11. The length of the CDR3 is 17 residues. Germline CDR1 is SQVTM and CDR2 is ANQGSEA.